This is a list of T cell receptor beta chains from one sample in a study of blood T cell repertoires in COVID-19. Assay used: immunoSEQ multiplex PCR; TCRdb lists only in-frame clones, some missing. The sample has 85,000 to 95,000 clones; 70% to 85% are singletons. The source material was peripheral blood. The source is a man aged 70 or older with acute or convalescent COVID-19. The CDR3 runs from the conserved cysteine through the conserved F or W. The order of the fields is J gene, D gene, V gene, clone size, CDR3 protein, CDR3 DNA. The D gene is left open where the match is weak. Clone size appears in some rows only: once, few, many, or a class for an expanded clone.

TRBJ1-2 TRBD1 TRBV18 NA CASSTHRDSLYGYTF TGTGCCAGCTCGACCCATAGGGACAGTCTCTATGGCTACACCTTC
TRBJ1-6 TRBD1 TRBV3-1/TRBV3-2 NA CASSQANRGGNSPLHF TGTGCCAGCAGCCAAGCAAACAGGGGTGGTAATTCACCCCTCCACTTT
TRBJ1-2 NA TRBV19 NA CASSIEDGSYGYTF TGTGCCAGTAGTATAGAAGACGGGTCGTATGGCTACACCTTC
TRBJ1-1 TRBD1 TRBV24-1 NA CATSDRDRGRAFF TGTGCCACCAGTGACAGGGACAGGGGACGAGCTTTCTTT
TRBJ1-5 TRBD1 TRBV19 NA CASSLIGWGQGAQPQHF TGTGCCAGTAGCCTCATAGGGTGGGGACAGGGGGCTCAGCCCCAGCATTTT
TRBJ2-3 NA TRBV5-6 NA CASSPGVAVTDTQYF TGTGCCAGCAGCCCCGGGGTAGCGGTCACAGATACGCAGTATTTT
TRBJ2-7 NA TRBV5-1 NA CASSGTTAREQYF TGCGCCAGCAGCGGGACAACCGCCCGGGAGCAGTACTTC
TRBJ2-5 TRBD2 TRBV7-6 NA CASSPLGSGKETQYF TGTGCCAGCAGCCCCCTAGGGAGCGGGAAGGAGACCCAGTACTTC
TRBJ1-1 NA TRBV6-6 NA CASTRQTNTEAFF TGTGCCAGCACCCGACAAACGAACACTGAAGCTTTCTTT
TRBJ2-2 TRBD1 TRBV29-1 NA CSVEINRGRRAGELFF TGCAGCGTTGAAATCAACAGGGGGCGGAGGGCCGGGGAGCTGTTTTTT
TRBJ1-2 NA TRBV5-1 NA CASSLMDSGGYTF TGCGCCAGCAGCTTGATGGATTCGGGGGGCTACACCTTC
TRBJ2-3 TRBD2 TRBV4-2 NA CASSHWTSGRAATDTQYF TGTGCCAGCAGCCATTGGACTAGCGGGAGGGCCGCGACAGATACGCAGTATTTT
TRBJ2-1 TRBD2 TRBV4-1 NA CASSQVGTSSYNEQFF TGCGCCAGCAGCCAAGTGGGGACTAGCAGTTACAATGAGCAGTTCTTC
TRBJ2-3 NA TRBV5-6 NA CASSLGAPDTQYF TGTGCCAGCAGCTTAGGGGCTCCAGATACGCAGTATTTT
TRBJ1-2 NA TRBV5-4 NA CASSPSLTGRNYGYTF TGTGCCAGCAGCCCGTCCCTCACAGGAAGGAACTATGGCTACACCTTC
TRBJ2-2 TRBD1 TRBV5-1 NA CASRPESMGQKRQNTNTGELFF TGCGCCAGCAGGCCAGAGTCGATGGGACAGAAAAGACAAAATACGAACACCGGGGAGCTGTTTTTT
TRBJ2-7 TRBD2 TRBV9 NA CASSSTGTSAYEQYF TGTGCCAGCAGCTCCACCGGGACTAGCGCCTACGAGCAGTACTTC
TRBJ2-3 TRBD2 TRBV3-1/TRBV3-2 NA CASSPLKRGSTDTQYF TGTGCCAGCAGCCCTCTGAAGCGGGGAAGCACAGATACGCAGTATTTT
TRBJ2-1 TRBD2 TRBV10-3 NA CAISDPSGGGNEQFF TGTGCCATCAGTGACCCTAGCGGGGGGGGCAATGAGCAGTTCTTC
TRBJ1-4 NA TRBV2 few CASCRQLEKLFF TGTGCCAGCTGTCGACAGCTTGAAAAACTGTTTTTT
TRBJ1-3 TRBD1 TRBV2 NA CASSRKPTGGSGNTIYF TGTGCCAGCAGTCGAAAGCCAACAGGGGGCTCTGGAAACACCATATATTTT
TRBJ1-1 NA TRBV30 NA CAWSEKQGFMNTEAFF TGTGCCTGGAGTGAGAAGCAGGGTTTCATGAACACTGAAGCTTTCTTT
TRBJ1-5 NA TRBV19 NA CASSIGAGNQPQHF TGTGCCAGTAGTATAGGGGCAGGCAATCAGCCCCAGCATTTT